Below are 22 T cell receptor beta chains sequenced from a single sample in a study of cytomegalovirus exposure and HLA in healthy donors. PCR amplification relied on 60 Vbeta primers (plus 13 Jbeta primers). Some clones are missing from TCRdb's copy, which holds only in-frame ones; the method was immunoSEQ multiplex PCR. The table lists around 120,000 clones, roughly 80% of them singletons. The specimen was PBMCs. Every receptor here comes from a man between 25 and 39 years old in good health and CMV-seronegative.

CDR3 DNA sequence: TGTGCCAGTAGTATCCAGGCTAACTATGGCTACACCTTC. It is translated as CASSIQANYGYTF. The gene calls are TRBV19 and TRBJ1-2; D is undetermined. V gave up 3 bases and J gave up 0 bases, with 5 bases separating them. The germline gives CDR1 LNHDA, CDR2 SQIVND (reference sequence). The CDR3 extends over 13 amino acids.

The chain is built from TRBV7-8 and TRBJ2-7; 15 bases are shared with TRBD2. J was trimmed by 0 bases and V by 3 bases; bases with no gene match: 3. The V gene's germline CDR1 is SGHVS and CDR2 FQNEAQ. The CDR3 is 17 residues long. CDR3 sequence (DNA): TGTGCCAGCAGCTTGGGGGGACTAGCGGGAGGCTCCTACGAGCAGTACTTC. It codes for CASSLGGLAGGSYEQYF.

The V and J genes are TRBV7-6 and TRBJ2-7; D perhaps matches TRBD1 (6 bases). Germline V lookup: CDR1 SGHVS, CDR2 FNYEAQ. The CDR3 extends over 15 amino acids. The V gene lost 2 bases and the J gene lost 3 bases, with 14 bases spanning the gap. The CDR3 here is CASSLSIQGDYEQYF. The CDR3 nucleotides are TGTGCCAGCAGCTTATCTATACAGGGAGACTACGAGCAGTACTTC.

As regards this clone: The same CDR3 also results from other DNA sequences found in this sample. The chain carries TRBV19 and TRBJ1-1; weak D call: TRBD1 (6 bases). The length of the CDR3 is 10 residues. Germline V CDR1 and CDR2: LNHDA, SQIVND (reference sequence). The V end was cut by 6 bases, the J end by 7 bases, with 6 bases between. CDR3 bases: TGTGCCAGTAGCAGGGGTGAAGCTTTCTTT. Amino acid sequence: CASSRGEAFF.

The chain joins TRBV7-8 to TRBJ2-1; 7 bases agree with TRBD2. The germline CDR1 and CDR2 sequences are SGHVS and FQNEAQ. J was trimmed by 10 bases and V by 7 bases; bases with no gene match: 13. This CDR3 spans 14 amino acids. The CDR3 loop reads CASKTGWSGDEQFF. CDR3 nucleotide sequence: TGTGCCAGCAAAACAGGCTGGAGCGGGGACGAGCAGTTCTTC.

This chain joins TRBV5-1 and TRBJ1-2; 12 bases are shared with TRBD1. From germline, CDR1 is SGHRS and CDR2 YFSETQ. The CDR3 sequence is 14 residues long. Trimming cost V 4 bases and J 6 bases; bases outside gene matches: 4. The CDR3 bases are TGCGCCAGCAGCCCGGGACAGGGGGCCAATGGCTACACCTTC. Translation: CASSPGQGANGYTF. The full variable domain, with the rest looked up from reference TRBV5-1 and TRBJ1-2, is KAGVTQTPRYLIKTRGQQVTLSCSPISGHRSVSWYQQTPGQGLQFLFEYFSETQRNKGNFPGRFSGRQFSNSRSEMNVSTLELGDSALYLCASSPGQGANGYTFGSGTRLTVV.

V usage is TRBV5-5 and J usage is TRBJ2-2; 8 bases are shared with TRBD1. This CDR3 comprises 15 residues. V lost 4 bases, J lost 4 bases, and 6 bases stayed unmatched. The germline gives CDR1 SGHKS, CDR2 YYEKEE (reference sequence). The CDR3 is CASSPRTGPTGELFF. The CDR3, as DNA: TGTGCCAGCAGCCCCCGGACAGGGCCCACCGGGGAGCTGTTTTTT.

This clone was observed a few times. The V and J genes are TRBV27 and TRBJ1-3; D gene uncertain. Germline CDR1 reads MNHEY; CDR2 reads SMNVEV (reference sequence). V lost 3 bases and J lost 0, with 9 bases in between. The CDR3 consists of 15 residues. This CDR3 is CASSFSGVSGNTIYF. In DNA, the CDR3 is TGTGCCAGCAGTTTCAGTGGAGTCTCTGGAAACACCATATATTTT.

This clone showed up just a few times. This chain uses TRBV5-1 with TRBJ1-1; 10 bases map to TRBD1. Trimming cost V 3 bases and J 4 bases; bases outside gene matches: 3. The CDR3 has 14 amino acids. Looked up from germline, CDR1 is SGHRS and CDR2 is YFSETQ. CDR3 sequence reads: CASSSGQGSTEAFF. The CDR3 DNA is TGCGCCAGCAGCTCGGGACAGGGGAGCACTGAAGCTTTCTTT.

V gene TRBV13 combines with J gene TRBJ2-1; D perhaps matches TRBD1 (5 bases). Trimming took off 6 bases at V and 4 bases at J, with 16 bases between the two ends. This CDR3 has 15 amino acids. Germline V lookup: CDR1 PRHDT, CDR2 FYEKMQ (reference sequence). The CDR3 reads CASSSGRTTYNEQFF. CDR3 nucleotides: TGTGCCAGCAGTTCTGGCAGGACAACTTACAATGAGCAGTTCTTC.

The chain employs TRBV28 and TRBJ1-1; the D is unclear. Germline lookup yields CDR1 MDHEN and CDR2 SYDVKM. V shed 9 bases and J shed 0 bases, with 11 bases lying between them. This CDR3 spans 13 amino acids. For the CDR3, the DNA is TGTGCCAGTCTTGAACTGGTGAACACTGAAGCTTTCTTT. Translating it yields CASLELVNTEAFF.

J is TRBJ2-7 and V is TRBV7-2; 8 bases map to TRBD2. The CDR3 has 17 residues. Per germline, CDR1 SGHTA and CDR2 FQGNSA. The ends lost 0 bases at V and 5 bases at J; junction bases unmatched: 12. The CDR3 sequence is CASSLASSGGFWNEQYF. The CDR3 DNA reads as TGTGCCAGCAGCTTAGCCTCCAGCGGGGGCTTTTGGAACGAGCAGTACTTC. Combining the CDR3 with reference TRBV7-2 and TRBJ2-7 gives the whole variable domain GAGVSQSPSNKVTEKGKDVELRCDPISGHTALYWYRQSLGQGLEFLIYFQGNSAPDKSGLPSDRFSAERTGGSVSTLTIQRTQQEDSAVYLCASSLASSGGFWNEQYFGPGTRLTVT.

This chain connects TRBV5-1 to TRBJ1-5; possible D gene TRBD1, 6 bases. CDR1 is SGHRS and CDR2 is YFSETQ in the germline V gene. V lost 1 base and J lost 5, with 13 bases in between. This CDR3 has 15 amino acids. The CDR3 DNA follows: TGCGCCAGCAGCTTGCTGGGGGCGCCTCATCAGCCCCAGCATTTT. This sequence encodes CASSLLGAPHQPQHF. The variable domain in full, completed from reference TRBV5-1 and TRBJ1-5, reads KAGVTQTPRYLIKTRGQQVTLSCSPISGHRSVSWYQQTPGQGLQFLFEYFSETQRNKGNFPGRFSGRQFSNSRSEMNVSTLELGDSALYLCASSLLGAPHQPQHFGDGTRLSIL.

This clone was found once. This sequence joins TRBV5-6 and TRBJ2-7; D might be TRBD2 (7 bases). V lost 6 bases to trimming and J lost 3 bases, with 16 bases between them. The CDR3 contains 14 residues. Germline CDR1 and CDR2: SGHDT and YYEEEE. CDR3 protein: CASNPGGGNYEQYF. The DNA of the CDR3 is TGTGCCAGCAACCCGGGGGGCGGCAACTACGAGCAGTACTTC.

The V gene is TRBV13, the J gene TRBJ2-7; D remains ambiguous. The CDR3 spans 15 residues. Trimming took off 1 base at V and 1 base at J, with 11 bases between the two ends. Germline V lookup: CDR1 PRHDT, CDR2 FYEKMQ (reference sequence). The CDR3 loop reads CASSLDRVSSYEQYF. CDR3 sequence (DNA): TGTGCCAGCAGCTTAGACCGGGTCTCTTCCTACGAGCAGTACTTC.

The chain has TRBV5-1 and TRBJ1-1; maybe TRBD1 (6 bases). CDR1 is SGHRS, CDR2 YFSETQ, per germline. V was pared by 0 bases and J by 2 bases, with 8 bases between. The CDR3 contains 14 residues. DNA of the CDR3: TGCGCCAGCAGCTTGGACAGGGCAAACACTGAAGCTTTCTTT. As protein: CASSLDRANTEAFF. Supplemented by reference TRBV5-1 and TRBJ1-1, the full variable domain reads KAGVTQTPRYLIKTRGQQVTLSCSPISGHRSVSWYQQTPGQGLQFLFEYFSETQRNKGNFPGRFSGRQFSNSRSEMNVSTLELGDSALYLCASSLDRANTEAFFGQGTRLTVV.

The chain combines TRBV2 with TRBJ1-2, with 11 bases identical to TRBD1. The CDR3 sequence is 15 residues long. CDR1 SNHLY and CDR2 FYNNEI come from the germline V gene. The ends lost 6 bases at V and 4 bases at J; junction bases unmatched: 7. The CDR3 DNA sequence: TGTGCCAGCAGGGGACAGGGGGGAGGATTCTATGGCTACACCTTC. Its translation: CASRGQGGGFYGYTF.

About this clone itself: Because the CDR3's place on the DNA is in doubt, the DNA is left out and the CDR3 is given as listed by TCRdb. The gene calls are TRBV6-6 and TRBJ1-1; TRBD1 was called by the table and not checked on the DNA. Germline CDR1 reads MNHNY; CDR2 reads SVGAGI (reference sequence). The CDR3 comprises 15 residues, both ends counted. CDR3: CASSTSTGPPAGAFF.

The chain joins TRBV6-4 to TRBJ2-3; TRBD2 aligns across 9 bases. CDR1 MRHNA and CDR2 SNTAGT come from the germline V gene. Losses at the gene ends were 5 bases for V and 2 bases for J; bases not matched to a gene: 5. CDR3 length: 15 amino acids. CDR3: CASSKLAGATDTQYF. As DNA, the CDR3 is TGTGCCAGCAGTAAACTAGCGGGTGCCACAGATACGCAGTATTTT.

The rearrangement uses TRBV2 and TRBJ1-5, with a weak D call TRBD1 (6 bases). The CDR3 has 15 residues. Trimming took 6 bases from V and 1 from J, leaving 13 bases between them. Germline values: CDR1 SNHLY, CDR2 FYNNEI. The CDR3 DNA follows: TGTGCCAGCAGCTACCAAGGGACAAGCAATCAGCCCCAGCATTTT. This sequence encodes CASSYQGTSNQPQHF.

The chain couples TRBV7-9 to TRBJ1-4; 7 nucleotides match TRBD1. With 5 bases clipped from V and 5 bases from J, the junction kept 8 bases outside the gene matches. Per germline, CDR1 SEHNR and CDR2 FQNEAQ (reference sequence). This CDR3 comprises 15 residues. The CDR3 reads CASSGPGQQNEKLFF. The CDR3 DNA is TGTGCCAGCAGCGGACCGGGACAGCAGAATGAAAAACTGTTTTTT.

In its sample, this clone was seen a few times. V and J are TRBV28 and TRBJ1-5, with D maybe TRBD1 (5 bases). Germline loops: CDR1 MDHEN, CDR2 SYDVKM. Trimming stripped 2 bases from V and 7 bases from J, with 12 bases between. The CDR3 runs to 14 residues. In DNA, the CDR3 is TGTGCCAGCAGTTTAGGGGGGGGAGGGCAGCCCCAGCATTTT. It specifies CASSLGGGGQPQHF.